One T cell receptor (beta chain) is described in this entry. This specimen belongs to a study of T cells after yellow fever vaccination. About the study: Preparing low-cell-number fractions relied on SMART-Seq v4 Ultra Low Input.

One entry per CDR3 protein results from TCRdb running MiXCR on the 5' RACE reads. Among about 300,000 distinct CDR3 sequences listed, 3% to 4.5% were seen once. CDR3 size: 13 residues. Trimming cost V 6 bases and J 5 bases, with 14 bases left between them. Germline CDR1 DFQATT, CDR2 SNEGSKA (reference sequence). The genes are TRBV20-1 and TRBJ1-5; weak D call: TRBD1 (6 bases). The source material was PBMCs, sampled 5 days after the yellow fever booster vaccination. The TCR was taken from a man between 18 and 35 years old who received the YFV17D yellow fever vaccine. The CDR3 reads CSAPTGAYQPQHF. CDR3 bases: TGCAGTGCCCCGACAGGAGCCTATCAGCCCCAGCATTTT.